This entry concerns a single T cell receptor (beta chain). Per the germline V gene, CDR1 is SGDLS and CDR2 is YYNGEE. The V end was cut by 6 bases, the J end by 0 bases, with 8 bases between. The CDR3 is 13 amino acids. This sample was taken from a study of T cell changes during pregnancy in multiple sclerosis. The assay was immunoSEQ multiplex PCR, and TCRdb's table has in-frame clones only and misses some. The data contain just over 60,000 clones, 92% of them seen just once; the ten biggest clones take up roughly 2.5%. The material was peripheral blood, obtained in the second trimester of pregnancy. The chain is built from TRBV9 and TRBJ2-3; D call uncertain. The TCR sequence derives from a female donor in good health, enrolled as a control in a pregnancy study. The CDR3 protein is CASNSLSTDTQYF. CDR3 bases: TGTGCCAGCAACAGTTTGAGCACAGATACGCAGTATTTT.